Listed below are T cell receptor beta chains from one sample, sequenced in a study of Ad26.COV2.S vaccination and SARS-CoV-2 variants. Assay: immunoSEQ multiplex PCR; the TCRdb copy retains only in-frame clones and omits some. The sample shows about 390,000 clones, 80% to 90% of them seen only once. This specimen consisted of peripheral blood, obtained in a trial of Ad26.COV2.S vaccine versus placebo. Receptors were obtained from a person aged 18 to 59 who received the Ad26.COV2.S COVID-19 vaccine or a placebo. Both conserved end residues are part of each CDR3. Size is omitted from some rows. Given values are once, few, many or a class for expanded clones.

J,V,size,CDR3
TRBJ2-7,TRBV5-4,.,CASSLNLDVIYEQYF
TRBJ2-2,TRBV5-1,.,CASSLMGDPDGELFF
TRBJ1-2,TRBV19,.,CASRRNGAAGRGFGYTF
TRBJ1-2,TRBV15,few,CATSRGDRNYGYTF
TRBJ2-2,TRBV18,.,CASSPREQGATGELFF
TRBJ1-1,TRBV18,.,CASSQGTATEAFF
TRBJ2-1,TRBV6-5,.,CASALTSPRNEQFF
TRBJ1-6,TRBV5-4,.,CASSLGDTLHF
TRBJ1-4,TRBV18,.,CATLRGRDEKLFF
TRBJ2-5,TRBV2,.,CASSEVAGGRETQYF
TRBJ1-1,TRBV19,.,CASSMGQGYTEAFF
TRBJ1-4,TRBV11-2,few,CASSPRGSLRMNNEKLFF
TRBJ2-1,TRBV11-3,.,CASSPVGRGSDEQFF
TRBJ2-7,TRBV2,.,CASSRLAGGLAQYF
TRBJ2-3,TRBV2,.,CASSAAGGPDTQYF
TRBJ2-3,TRBV28,.,CASSLPVRGSSDTQYF
TRBJ2-3,TRBV7-2,.,CASSSGVKPTDTQYF
TRBJ1-1,TRBV4-1,.,CASSPLVWVAEAFF
TRBJ2-1,TRBV9,.,CASSVGTGGKREQFF
TRBJ1-6,TRBV19,.,CASSPRGGSSPLHF
TRBJ1-2,TRBV7-9,few,CASSLEAGGYTF
TRBJ1-6,TRBV2,.,CASSFGTVASPLHF
TRBJ1-1,TRBV13,.,CASSLETGVNTEAFF
TRBJ2-4,TRBV6-5,.,CASSYSSHEENIQYF
TRBJ2-7,TRBV5-1,.,CASSLGGKFNEQYF
TRBJ2-1,TRBV10-2,.,CASSESPSGNEQFF
TRBJ2-2,TRBV29-1,.,CSVEENGELFF
TRBJ2-7,TRBV5-1,.,CASSLAGEQGRSYEQYF
TRBJ1-3,TRBV3-1/TRBV3-2,.,CASSQALSYLSGNTIYF
TRBJ2-2,TRBV7-8,.,CASSLRTNANTGELFF
TRBJ2-1,TRBV5-1,.,CASSPGRNNEQFF
TRBJ1-5,TRBV7-9,.,CASSPTGYNQPQHF
TRBJ1-2,TRBV18,.,CASHSRQFYGYTF
TRBJ1-3,TRBV6-6,.,CASSYGGQSGNTIYF
TRBJ2-1,TRBV6-2/TRBV6-3,.,CASSYGLAGGPGEQFF
TRBJ2-1,TRBV4-3,.,CASSQGTNAASRVF
TRBJ1-1,TRBV7-2,.,CASSTTQRSVNTEAFF
TRBJ1-2,TRBV14,.,CASSQVQQVWGYTF
TRBJ2-3,TRBV2,.,CASSDLTSTDTQYF
TRBJ2-2,TRBV7-9,.,CASSFPSGEVYTGELFF
TRBJ1-4,TRBV5-1,.,CASSFQGRGENEKLFF
TRBJ2-1,TRBV6-6,.,CASSLGQGINNEQFF
TRBJ2-5,TRBV27,.,CASSAGRIETQYF
TRBJ1-5,TRBV18,.,CASSPVGQGYQPQHF
TRBJ2-2,TRBV11-3,.,CASSSHTGELFF
TRBJ2-7,TRBV7-9,few,CASSLGPGGLYEQYF
TRBJ1-3,TRBV6-5,.,CASGTGGGNTIYF
TRBJ2-7,TRBV19,.,CASSNTGLAGYEQYF
TRBJ1-6,TRBV19,few,CASSIRTGGESPLHF
TRBJ2-2,TRBV3-1/TRBV3-2,.,CASSQGTNTGELFF
TRBJ1-1,TRBV5-1,.,CASSVQPMNTEAFF
TRBJ2-7,TRBV7-2,.,CASSSGTGVGYEQYF
TRBJ1-5,TRBV19,.,CASSDSGYGNQPQHF
TRBJ1-6,TRBV27,.,CASSPAPPSSYNSPLHF
TRBJ1-2,TRBV24-1,.,CATSDNDGTRGYTF
TRBJ1-5,TRBV3-1/TRBV3-2,few,CASSQKQGNQPQHF
TRBJ2-7,TRBV6-5,.,CASSYSNAAGEQYF
TRBJ2-3,TRBV11-2,.,CASSLGADDRGVNRYF
TRBJ2-1,TRBV3-1/TRBV3-2,.,CASSTPGHTYNEQFF
TRBJ1-4,TRBV18,.,CASSPGTEVEKLFF